Below, 14 T cell receptor beta chains from the same sample are listed, as sequenced in a study of Tregs in tolerant kidney transplant recipients. Libraries were prepared by immunoSEQ multiplex PCR; TCRdb keeps only in-frame clonotypes and omits some of them. The sample lists some 110,000 clones; around 91% were seen once. Sequenced material: CD4+ T cells from blood. The receptors shown here come from a human donor in good health.

CDR3 residues: CASSSTESGDTQYF. CDR3 bases: TGTGCCAGCAGCTCGACTGAAAGTGGAGATACGCAGTATTTT. This sequence joins TRBV5-4 and TRBJ2-3; D is undetermined. The germline V gene encodes CDR1 SGHNT and CDR2 YYREEE (reference sequence). This CDR3 contains 14 residues. Trimming stripped 3 bases from V and 5 bases from J, with 13 bases between.

The CDR3 nucleotides are TGTGCCAGCTCACCCTCTCCCCCAGCGGGAGGGCTGTATACGCAGTATTTT. It translates to CASSPSPPAGGLYTQYF. V is TRBV18 and J is TRBJ2-3; 10 nucleotides agree with TRBD2. The V and J ends lost 3 bases and 7 bases, in that order; junction bases with no gene match: 13. Germline CDR1 is KGHSH and CDR2 is LQKENI. The CDR3 contains 17 residues.

This clone was seen just once. V usage is TRBV7-7 and J usage is TRBJ1-1; D gene unclear. Germline V gene data show CDR1 as SSHAT and CDR2 as FNYEAQ (reference sequence). With 5 bases removed from V and 0 bases from J, the gap between germline ends came to 7 bases. The CDR3 runs to 13 residues. This CDR3 reads CASSQYMNTEAFF. The CDR3 region has the DNA TGTGCCAGCAGCCAATACATGAACACTGAAGCTTTCTTT.

The chain recombines TRBV29-1 with TRBJ2-7; a weak D match, TRBD2 (5 bases). In germline, CDR1 is SQVTM, CDR2 ANQGSEA. The CDR3 sequence is 13 residues long. The V gene lost 2 bases and the J gene lost 4 bases, with 12 bases spanning the gap. CDR3 coding DNA: TGCAGCGTTGAATCGGGAAGGGAGTACGAGCAGTACTTC. This codes for CSVESGREYEQYF.

This rearrangement joins TRBV5-1 to TRBJ1-6; no clear D. This CDR3 has 15 residues. The germline V and J ends were trimmed by 4 bases and 7 bases, with 15 bases remaining between them. Germline assignment: CDR1 SGHRS and CDR2 YFSETQ. The CDR3 loop is CASSPLARANSPLHF. The CDR3 region has the DNA TGCGCCAGCAGCCCGCTGGCCCGCGCGAATTCACCCCTCCACTTT.

The genes are TRBV21-1 and TRBJ2-2; the DNA was not compared with TRBD1, the D call given in the table. TRBV21-1 is a recognized pseudogene. CDR3 length: 17 amino acids. CDR3 sequence (DNA): TGTGCCAGCAGCAAAGGAACCGGGACAGGGGACACCGGGGAGCTGTTTTTT. It codes for CASSKGTGTGDTGELFF.

The rearrangement uses TRBV29-1 and TRBJ2-4; D possibly corresponds to TRBD1 (8 bases). Germline values: CDR1 SQVTM, CDR2 ANQGSEA. The CDR3 extends over 15 amino acids. The V and J ends lost 0 bases and 7 bases respectively, with 16 bases between them. DNA of the CDR3: TGCAGCGTTGAAGACCCTGGACAGGGAGGGAACATTCAGTACTTC. Translating gives CSVEDPGQGGNIQYF. The whole variable domain, filled in from reference TRBV29-1 and TRBJ2-4, reads SAVISQKPSRDICQRGTSLTIQCQVDSQVTMMFWYRQQPGQSLTLIATANQGSEATYESGFVIDKFPISRPNLTFSTLTVSNMSPEDSSIYLCSVEDPGQGGNIQYFGAGTRLSVL.

This chain uses TRBV2 with TRBJ1-2; 11 bases are shared with TRBD1. This CDR3 contains 14 residues. Per the germline V gene, CDR1 is SNHLY and CDR2 is FYNNEI. Losses at the gene ends were 8 bases for V and 3 bases for J; bases not matched to a gene: 5. The CDR3 loop is CASSTGQGDYGYTF. The CDR3 DNA follows: TGTGCCAGCTCAACGGGACAGGGGGACTATGGCTACACCTTC.

V gene TRBV6-5 combines with J gene TRBJ1-4; the D is unclear. There are 14 residues in the CDR3. The V end lost 1 base, the J end lost 7 bases, and 10 bases lay between the germline ends. From germline, CDR1 is MNHEY and CDR2 SVGAGI. The CDR3 nucleotides read TGTGCCAGCAGTTACTTCGATAGAAGTGAAAAACTGTTTTTT. Its protein is CASSYFDRSEKLFF.

Here the CDR3 DNA reads TGCGCCAGCCGAACAGGTAACTCCTACGAGCAGTACTTC. It translates to CASRTGNSYEQYF. This chain joins TRBV10-2 and TRBJ2-7, with D tentatively TRBD1 (5 bases). Germline loops: CDR1 WSHSY, CDR2 SAAADI. V gave up 8 bases and J gave up 0 bases, with 11 bases separating them. The CDR3 is 13 residues long.

The chain employs TRBV15 and TRBJ1-4, with no clear D. The CDR3 consists of 13 residues. The V end lost 0 bases, the J end lost 14 bases, and 13 bases lay between the germline ends. The germline V gene has CDR1 LNHNV and CDR2 YYDKDF (reference sequence). CDR3 region: CATSRDLLVRLFF. The CDR3 region has the DNA TGTGCCACCAGCAGAGATCTTCTGGTTCGGCTGTTTTTT.

V is TRBV11-2 and J is TRBJ2-3; 10 bases fit TRBD2. This CDR3 contains 16 residues. Germline lookup yields CDR1 SGHAT and CDR2 FQNNGV. The V gene end was trimmed by 1 base and the J gene end by 7 bases; junction bases not matched to a gene: 8. The CDR3 region has the DNA TGTGCCAGCAGCTTAGCACTAGCGGGAAGCACGAATACGCAGTATTTT. Its translation: CASSLALAGSTNTQYF.

The gene calls are TRBV5-1 and TRBJ2-4; TRBD2 matches at 7 bases. CDR1 is SGHRS, CDR2 YFSETQ, per germline. With V trimmed by 6 bases and J by 8 bases, 11 bases remained unmatched. The CDR3 runs 14 residues. The CDR3 DNA follows: TGCGCCAGCACCGGAGGTGGGGGGAGGGACATTCAGTACTTC. Protein sequence: CASTGGGGRDIQYF.

This chain links TRBV6-1 with TRBJ1-5; D not resolved. In germline, CDR1 is MNHNS, CDR2 SASEGT. V was pared by 3 bases and J by 3 bases, with 6 bases between. This CDR3 spans 13 amino acids. CDR3 nucleotide sequence: TGTGCCAGCAGTGACGGATACAATCAGCCCCAGCATTTT. Translation: CASSDGYNQPQHF.